This T cell receptor (beta chain) was recorded in a study of metastatic and nonmetastatic thyroid tumors. Every patient underwent thyroid surgery untreated. MiXCR was used by TCRdb to re-call the PCR reads. This table has under 100,000 clones, 8% to 9.5% appearing once. This clone was seen ten or more times. Input material: blood. This TCR derives from a female donor with papillary thyroid cancer or a benign thyroid nodule (not recorded which). Some clones in this sample may be carry-over from other donors' samples.

The CDR3 DNA follows: TGCGCCAGCAGCAAGGACAGGGCCGGGAACACCATATATTTT. Residues: CASSKDRAGNTIYF. The chain employs TRBV5-1 and TRBJ1-3, with 8 bases identical to TRBD1. Germline CDR1 and CDR2: SGHRS and YFSETQ. The CDR3 is 14 amino acids. Trimming removed 4 bases from V and 7 bases from J; junction bases left unmatched: 7.